This T cell receptor (beta chain) derives from a study of OX40 agonist ivuxolimab in advanced cancers. Background on the study: It was permissible to have had prior anti-PD-1, anti-PD-L1 or anti-CTLA-4 therapy, and under 45% had some.

Sequencing was performed with immunoSEQ multiplex PCR; in TCRdb, only in-frame clones are kept and a portion is missing. The profile shows about 54,000 clones, roughly nine tenths of them singletons. A remark on this clone: Its cognate antigen is unknown.

Study findings and constraints: Nonresponders included some who also had low normalized T-cell clonal expansion.

Germline loops: CDR1 SGHTA, CDR2 FQGNSA. V lost 5 bases, J lost 12 bases, and 16 bases lay in between. The CDR3 totals 12 residues. The chain has TRBV7-2 and TRBJ2-5; no clear D gene. This receptor was taken from an adult with an advanced solid tumor such as melanoma, head and neck, liver or kidney cancer. Sequencing used CD4+ or CD8+ T cells sorted from blood, obtained in a trial of the OX40 agonist ivuxolimab. In DNA form, the CDR3 reads TGTGCCAGCAGCCCGCCTGCCCTTCCCAAGTACTTC. Protein product: CASSPPALPKYF.